The 27 T cell receptor beta chains reported below all come from one sample, sequenced in a study of CD8+CD57+ T cells in acquired aplastic anemia. The sequenced patients had an expansion of CD8+CD57+ cells seen by flow cytometry. Genomic DNA acted as the template from which TCR beta VDJ combination and CDR3 sequence profiling were carried out. In TCRdb, the reads were re-called with MiXCR into one record per CDR3 protein. This table holds around 430,000 distinct CDR3 sequences, approximately 32% found once. Sequencing was performed on sorted CD4+, CD8+, or CD8+CD57+ T cells (not recorded which) from PBMCs. The receptors come from a human donor with aplastic anemia.

This clonotype was counted ten times or more. The V call is TRBV19, the J call TRBJ2-2; D unresolved. Trimming cost V 7 bases and J 8 bases, with 20 bases left between them. This CDR3 spans 15 amino acids. CDR1 LNHDA and CDR2 SQIVND come from the germline V gene (reference sequence). This CDR3 is CASTGDPLLPGELFF. In DNA, the CDR3 is TGTGCCAGTACTGGAGACCCCTTACTACCGGGGGAGCTGTTTTTT.

On this clonotype itself: A much larger clonotype is one base distant, so this may be a read error. This chain uses TRBV20-1 with TRBJ2-7; 11 nucleotides match TRBD2. Germline values: CDR1 DFQATT, CDR2 SNEGSKA (reference sequence). This CDR3 is built from 14 residues. The DNA for the CDR3 is TGCGGTGCTAGTCAGGGGACTAGCGGTTACGAGCAGTACTTC. As protein: CGASQGTSGYEQYF.

In its sample, this clonotype was seen many times. The rearrangement links TRBV12-3 or TRBV12-4 to TRBJ2-7; D remains unclear. CDR3 length: 13 amino acids. The germline V and J ends were trimmed by 3 bases and 3 bases, with 9 bases remaining between them. The CDR3 region is CASSFQSNYEQYF. The CDR3 nucleotides read TGTGCCAGCAGTTTCCAGAGTAACTACGAGCAGTACTTC.

As regards this clonotype: One end of the junction fails to match germline, which may point to a read error. The rearrangement uses TRBV10-1 and TRBJ1-1; maybe TRBD1 (5 bases). This CDR3 region has 14 residues. Germline-derived CDR1 and CDR2 are WNHNN and SYGVQD (reference sequence). For the CDR3, the DNA is TGTGCCAGTTCACCCAGGGTGGAGAACACTGAAGCTTTCTTT. This sequence encodes CASSPRVENTEAFF.

Here the CDR3 DNA reads TGTGCCAGCAGCCGCGCCGGGACTGGGGGGTCCTACGAGCAGTACTTC. This encodes CASSRAGTGGSYEQYF. J is TRBJ2-7 and V is TRBV25-1, with a weak D call TRBD2 (6 bases). CDR1 is MGHDK and CDR2 is SYGVNS in the germline V gene. V gave up 6 bases and J gave up 1 base, with 19 bases separating them. The CDR3 is 16 residues long.

The J gene is TRBJ2-7, the V gene TRBV7-8; D possibly matches TRBD1 or TRBD2 (5 bases each). CDR3 size: 15 residues. V lost 4 bases and J lost 5, with 18 bases in between. The germline V gene encodes CDR1 SGHVS and CDR2 FQNEAQ. CDR3 sequence (DNA): TGTGCCAGCAGCTCCTCGGCGGGCAGGGTGGACGAGCAGTACTTC. Its translation: CASSSSAGRVDEQYF.

The sample holds a few counts of this clonotype. V and J are TRBV19 and TRBJ2-7; 10 bases are a match to TRBD1. CDR1 LNHDA and CDR2 SQIVND come from the germline V gene (reference sequence). With 11 bases clipped from V and 2 bases from J, the junction kept 12 bases outside the gene matches. The CDR3 runs 15 residues. The DNA for the CDR3 is TGTGCCTGGAGAGGAACCGGGACAGGGGCCTACGAGCAGTACTTC. Amino acids: CAWRGTGTGAYEQYF.

The DNA of the CDR3 is TGCAGTGCTACGGCTCAGGTGGGGAATGAGCAGTTCTTC. This codes for CSATAQVGNEQFF. The chain couples TRBV20-1 to TRBJ2-1; D unresolved. The CDR3 sequence is 13 residues long. Trimming took 4 bases from V and 7 from J, leaving 14 bases between them. Germline V gives CDR1 DFQATT, CDR2 SNEGSKA (reference sequence).

The CDR3: CASSERDRSYNEKLFF. The CDR3, as DNA: TGCGCCAGCAGCGAGAGGGACAGGAGCTATAATGAAAAACTGTTTTTT. This chain links TRBV4-1 with TRBJ1-4, with TRBD1 identical over 8 bases. V gave up 5 bases and J gave up 4 bases; unmatched junction bases: 9. Germline V gene data show CDR1 as MGHRA and CDR2 as YSYEKL. The CDR3 length is 16 residues.

About this clonotype itself: This may come from a read error, since a much larger clone is one base off. The rearrangement joins TRBV9 to TRBJ1-6; possibly TRBD1 for D (6 bases). CDR1 is SGDLS, CDR2 YYNGEE, per germline. This CDR3 contains 16 residues. V was shortened by 0 bases and J by 7 bases, with 14 bases between the two germline ends. The CDR3 reads CASSVGPGGNNSPLHF. In nucleotides, the CDR3 is TGTGCCAGCAGCGTAGGTCCCGGGGGCAACAATTCACCCCTCCACTTT. Using reference TRBV9 and TRBJ1-6 for the parts outside the CDR3, the full variable domain is DSGVTQTPKHLITATGQRVTLRCSPRSGDLSVYWYQQSLDQGLQFLIQYYNGEERAKGNILERFSAQQFPDLHSELNLSSLELGDSALYFCASSVGPGGNNSPLHFGNGTRLTVT.

V gene TRBV7-9 combines with J gene TRBJ2-7; D gene unclear. CDR1 SEHNR and CDR2 FQNEAQ come from the germline V gene (reference sequence). CDR3 size: 15 residues. V was trimmed by 1 base and J by 1 base, leaving 11 bases between them. CDR3 amino acids: CASSLGTARSYEQYF. CDR3 in DNA: TGTGCCAGCAGCTTAGGAACGGCCAGGTCCTACGAGCAGTACTTC.

This sequence joins TRBV7-2 and TRBJ2-3; tentatively, D is TRBD2 (6 bases). The CDR3 length is 15 residues. V lost 5 bases, J lost 1 base, and 13 bases lay in between. Germline CDR1 reads SGHTA; CDR2 reads FQGNSA. CDR3 in amino acids: CASSEPGVGTDTQYF. The DNA of the CDR3 is TGTGCCAGCAGCGAGCCGGGAGTCGGCACAGATACGCAGTATTTT.

V and J are TRBV20-1 and TRBJ2-1; D is undetermined. V lost 5 bases, J lost 4 bases, and 15 bases lay in between. The CDR3 totals 14 residues. The V gene's germline CDR1 is DFQATT and CDR2 SNEGSKA (reference sequence). The CDR3 loop reads CSADRRTQYNEQFF. As DNA, the CDR3 is TGCAGTGCTGACCGGAGAACACAGTACAATGAGCAGTTCTTC.

This sequence joins TRBV9 and TRBJ1-2; no clear D gene. Trimming pared 3 bases from V and 0 bases from J, leaving 9 bases between. CDR1 SGDLS and CDR2 YYNGEE come from the germline V gene. The CDR3 has 14 residues. CDR3 bases: TGTGCCAGCAGCGCGGGAGAAACTAACTATGGCTACACCTTC. This sequence encodes CASSAGETNYGYTF. The full variable domain, completed using reference TRBV9 and TRBJ1-2, is DSGVTQTPKHLITATGQRVTLRCSPRSGDLSVYWYQQSLDQGLQFLIQYYNGEERAKGNILERFSAQQFPDLHSELNLSSLELGDSALYFCASSAGETNYGYTFGSGTRLTVV.

This clonotype was observed many times. Just one base apart from a much larger clone, this may be a read error. The chain couples TRBV6-1 to TRBJ1-2; no reliable D call. Germline values: CDR1 MNHNS, CDR2 SASEGT. The CDR3 contains 11 residues. V lost 1 base, J lost 4 bases, and 1 base lay in between. The CDR3 is CASSEVYGYTF. CDR3 in DNA: TGTGCCAGCAGTGAAGTCTATGGCTACACCTTC.

This clonotype showed up many times. CDR3 nucleotide sequence: TGTGCCAGCAGCTTCTACAGGGACGAGCAGTACTTC. Amino acids: CASSFYRDEQYF. This chain connects TRBV7-8 to TRBJ2-7, with D tentatively TRBD1 (6 bases). With 3 bases removed from V and 5 bases from J, the gap between germline ends came to 8 bases. The CDR3 has 12 amino acids. Germline V gene data show CDR1 as SGHVS and CDR2 as FQNEAQ. Drawing the rest from reference TRBV7-8 and TRBJ2-7, the complete variable domain is GAGVSQSPRYKVAKRGQDVALRCDPISGHVSLFWYQQALGQGPEFLTYFQNEAQLDKSGLPSDRFFAERPEGSVSTLKIQRTQQEDSAVYLCASSFYRDEQYFGPGTRLTVT.

This clonotype was counted ten times or more. The rearrangement joins TRBV7-9 to TRBJ2-7, with 10 bases fitting TRBD1. The CDR3 covers 15 residues. The trim removed 3 bases at V and 5 bases at J, leaving 7 bases unmatched. Looked up from germline, CDR1 is SEHNR and CDR2 is FQNEAQ (reference sequence). CDR3 residues: CASSFQTGGFHEQYF. The CDR3 DNA reads TGTGCCAGCAGCTTCCAGACAGGGGGCTTCCACGAGCAGTACTTC. Together with reference TRBV7-9 and TRBJ2-7, the CDR3 gives the full variable domain: DTGVSQNPRHKITKRGQNVTFRCDPISEHNRLYWYRQTLGQGPEFLTYFQNEAQLEKSRLLSDRFSAERPKGSFSTLEIQRTEQGDSAMYLCASSFQTGGFHEQYFGPGTRLTVT.

This clonotype was picked up one time. The rearrangement links TRBV7-2 to TRBJ2-5; D may correspond to TRBD1 or TRBD2 (5 bases each). The V end was cut by 6 bases, the J end by 4 bases, with 12 bases between. Germline CDR1 reads SGHTA; CDR2 reads FQGNSA. The CDR3 has 13 residues. CDR3 nucleotide sequence: TGTGCCAGCAGTCCAGGGAGCGGAGAGACCCAGTACTTC. This codes for CASSPGSGETQYF.

In this sample, this clonotype turned up once. The gene calls are TRBV10-3 and TRBJ1-1; tentative D call: TRBD1 (6 bases). Germline V gives CDR1 ENHRY, CDR2 SYGVKD. The length of the CDR3 is 16 residues. V lost 0 bases and J 5 bases, leaving 16 bases between the germline ends. This CDR3 reads CAISESSSRGGTEAFF. The CDR3 nucleotides are TGTGCCATCAGTGAGTCGAGCTCCAGGGGTGGGACTGAAGCTTTCTTT.

The rearrangement joins TRBV29-1 to TRBJ2-5, with a possible D match to TRBD1 (6 bases). The germline V gene encodes CDR1 SQVTM and CDR2 ANQGSEA. The CDR3 length is 14 residues. The V end was cut by 4 bases, the J end by 2 bases, with 14 bases between. The CDR3 sequence is CSVGGHMRQETQYF. The CDR3 coding sequence is TGCAGCGTTGGGGGACATATGCGGCAAGAGACCCAGTACTTC.

The chain carries TRBV6-2 or TRBV6-3 and TRBJ1-1; 7 positions match TRBD1. Germline trimming cut 0 bases from V and 1 base from J; bases unmatched to any gene: 2. CDR3 length: 15 amino acids. Germline V CDR1 and CDR2: MNHEY, SVGEGT. CDR3 amino acids: CASSYSRTGNTEAFF. CDR3 DNA: TGTGCCAGCAGTTACTCGAGGACAGGGAACACTGAAGCTTTCTTT.

This clonotype was seen a handful of times. This chain connects TRBV12-3 or TRBV12-4 to TRBJ1-2; D not certain. V dropped 9 bases and J dropped 4 bases, with 15 bases sitting between them. The CDR3 runs to 13 residues. CDR3 in amino acids: CASSHLTGYGYTF. The CDR3 DNA sequence: TGTGCCAGTAGTCACCTCACTGGCTATGGCTACACCTTC.

This clonotype was found many times. The chain links TRBV6-1 to TRBJ2-7; possible D gene TRBD1, 5 bases. Germline V lookup: CDR1 MNHNS, CDR2 SASEGT. The CDR3 has 12 residues. Trimming cost V 6 bases and J 2 bases, with 8 bases left between them. The DNA of the CDR3 is TGTGCCAGCAGAAAGGGGCCCTACGAGCAGTACTTC. It encodes CASRKGPYEQYF.

In this sample, this clonotype turned up a few times. V gene TRBV6-5 combines with J gene TRBJ1-5; TRBD1 might be the D (6 bases). The V end was cut by 5 bases, the J end by 6 bases, with 14 bases between. This CDR3 is 14 amino acids long. Germline lookup yields CDR1 MNHEY and CDR2 SVGAGI. CDR3 sequence (DNA): TGTGCCAGCAGTCACGGACAGTCGGGTCAGCCCCAGCATTTT. This codes for CASSHGQSGQPQHF.

This chain links TRBV6-2 or TRBV6-3 with TRBJ2-7, with D perhaps matching TRBD2 (5 bases). V was trimmed by 6 bases and J by 2 bases, leaving 11 bases between them. This CDR3 region has 13 residues. Germline V gene data show CDR1 as MNHEY and CDR2 as SVGEGT. This chain's CDR3 is CASRLGVTYEQYF. The CDR3 DNA reads as TGTGCCAGCAGACTCGGGGTGACCTACGAGCAGTACTTC.

V is TRBV7-8 and J is TRBJ1-1; D is perhaps TRBD1 (6 bases). Trimming left V 3 bases short and J 10 bases short, with 18 bases between. Germline V gene lookup returns CDR1 SGHVS and CDR2 FQNEAQ. CDR3 length: 14 residues. The CDR3 DNA sequence: TGTGCCAGCAGCTTGGGATCTCAGGGGTTCGGAGCTTTCTTT. Protein: CASSLGSQGFGAFF.

This clonotype was counted between two and nine times. The genes are TRBV25-1 and TRBJ1-1; 8 bases line up with TRBD1. The CDR3 covers 16 residues. V lost 6 bases and J lost 5; bases outside the gene matches: 14. CDR1 and CDR2 from the germline V gene are MGHDK and SYGVNS. The CDR3 nucleotides are TGTGCCAGCAGCGATAGACAGGGGACGGTTATGACTGAAGCTTTCTTT. It is translated as CASSDRQGTVMTEAFF.